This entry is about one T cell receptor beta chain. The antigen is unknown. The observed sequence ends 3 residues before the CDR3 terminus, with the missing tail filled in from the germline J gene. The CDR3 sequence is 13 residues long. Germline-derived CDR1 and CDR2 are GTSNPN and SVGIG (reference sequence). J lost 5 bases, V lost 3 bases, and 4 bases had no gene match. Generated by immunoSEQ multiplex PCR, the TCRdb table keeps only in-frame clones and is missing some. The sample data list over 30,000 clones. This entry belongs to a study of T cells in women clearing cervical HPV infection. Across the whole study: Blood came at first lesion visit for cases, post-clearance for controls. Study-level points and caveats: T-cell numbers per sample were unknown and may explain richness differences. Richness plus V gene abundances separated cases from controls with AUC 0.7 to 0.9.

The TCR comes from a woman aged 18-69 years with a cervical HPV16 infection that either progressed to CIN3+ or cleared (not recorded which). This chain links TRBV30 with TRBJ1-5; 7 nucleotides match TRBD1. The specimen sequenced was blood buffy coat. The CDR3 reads CAWRDRADQPQHF. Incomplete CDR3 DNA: TGTGCCTGGAGAGACAGGGCGGATCAGCCC.